What follows is one T cell receptor (beta chain) and its context. No antigen is known for it. The CDR3 has 22 residues. PCR or immunohistochemistry showed mismatch repair deficiency in every enrolled patient. TCR sequencing covered three patients who responded to pembrolizumab. The data stem from a study of PD-1 blockade in mismatch repair-deficient tumors. About the study: Patients had eleven to twelve mismatch repair-deficient cancer types, all previously treated and progressing. Study-level findings and limits: After pembrolizumab, tumor-resident clones rose rapidly, then generally contracted before radiologic responses.

Measured with immunoSEQ multiplex PCR; TCRdb has only the in-frame clones, and not every one. The table lists 14,000 or so clones, approximately 82% of them singletons. The rearrangement joins TRBV21-1 to TRBJ2-5; the D call TRBD2 from the table was never checked on the DNA. TRBV21-1 is an annotated pseudogene. The clonotype originates from an adult with mismatch repair-deficient cancer. This material consisted of PBMCs, taken around 15 weeks after starting pembrolizumab. The CDR3, as DNA: TGTGCCAGCAGCAAAGGGGAAAGGGGTGACAGCGGGCCCGAGGGAGTTGGAGAGACCCAGTACTTC. Amino acid sequence: CASSKGERGDSGPEGVGETQYF.